This T cell receptor beta chain appears in the sequencing data of a study of naive and memory T cell subsets. Four PCR rounds used nested alpha and beta constant region primers plus the SP2 primer. Blood and skin TCR RNA was reverse transcribed with alpha and beta constant primers. TCRdb re-analysed the 5' RACE reads in MiXCR, keeping a single row per CDR3 protein. The table lists tens of thousands of distinct CDR3 sequences, 5.5% to 8.5% of them singletons. An oligonucleotide containing a UMI was ligated to the 3' end of TCR cDNA. This clonotype was recorded many times. Germline-derived CDR1 and CDR2 are WNHNN and SYGVQD (reference sequence). V lost 8 bases and J lost 13, with 27 bases in between. The CDR3 runs 14 residues.

The gene calls are TRBV10-1 and TRBJ2-7, with D tentatively TRBD2 (6 bases). The source is a male donor in good health. The CDR3 DNA follows: TGCGCCAGCGGCTCGCGAACAGTCGCGGGGCCAGTATACTTC. Amino acids: CASGSRTVAGPVYF.